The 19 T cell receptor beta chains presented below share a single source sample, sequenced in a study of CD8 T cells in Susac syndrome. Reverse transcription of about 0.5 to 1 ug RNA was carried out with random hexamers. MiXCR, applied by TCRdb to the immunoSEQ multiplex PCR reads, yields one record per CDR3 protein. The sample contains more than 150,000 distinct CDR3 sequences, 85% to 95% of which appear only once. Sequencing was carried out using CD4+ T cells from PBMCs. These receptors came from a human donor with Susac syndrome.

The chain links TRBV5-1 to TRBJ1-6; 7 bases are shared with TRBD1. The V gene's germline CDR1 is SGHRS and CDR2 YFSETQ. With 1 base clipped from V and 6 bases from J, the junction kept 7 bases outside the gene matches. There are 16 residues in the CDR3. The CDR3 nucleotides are TGCGCCAGCAGCTTGTTGACGGGACAGCCTAATTCACCCCTCCACTTT. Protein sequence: CASSLLTGQPNSPLHF.

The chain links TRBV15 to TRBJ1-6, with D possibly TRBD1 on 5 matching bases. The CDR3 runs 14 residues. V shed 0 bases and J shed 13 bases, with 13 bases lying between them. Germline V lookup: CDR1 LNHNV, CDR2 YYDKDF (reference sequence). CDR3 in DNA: TGTGCCACCAGCAGAGATGACAGAACAAATCCCCTCCACTTT. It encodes CATSRDDRTNPLHF.

As DNA, the CDR3 is TGCAGTGCTAGAGGGACGGGCGATACGCAGTATTTT. It specifies CSARGTGDTQYF. The chain combines TRBV20-1 with TRBJ2-3; D remains ambiguous. Trimming left V 1 base short and J 6 bases short, with 8 bases between. CDR1 DFQATT and CDR2 SNEGSKA come from the germline V gene (reference sequence). This CDR3 has 12 amino acids.

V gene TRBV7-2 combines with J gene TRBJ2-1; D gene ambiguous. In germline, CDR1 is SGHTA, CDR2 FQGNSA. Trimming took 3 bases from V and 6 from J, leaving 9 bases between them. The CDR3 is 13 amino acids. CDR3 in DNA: TGTGCCAGCAGCTTCCCCGGTCGCAATGAGCAGTTCTTC. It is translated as CASSFPGRNEQFF.

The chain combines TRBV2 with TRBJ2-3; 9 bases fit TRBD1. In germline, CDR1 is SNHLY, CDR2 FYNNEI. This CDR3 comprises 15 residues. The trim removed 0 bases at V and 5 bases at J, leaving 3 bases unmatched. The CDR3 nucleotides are TGTGCCAGCAGTGAAGCGCCGGGACAGGGAGATACGCAGTATTTT. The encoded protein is CASSEAPGQGDTQYF.

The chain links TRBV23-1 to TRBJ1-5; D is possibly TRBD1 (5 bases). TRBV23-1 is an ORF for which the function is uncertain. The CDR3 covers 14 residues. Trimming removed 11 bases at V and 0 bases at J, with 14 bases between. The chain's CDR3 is CAENRQFSNQPQHF. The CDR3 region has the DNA TGCGCCGAAAACAGGCAATTTAGCAATCAGCCCCAGCATTTT.

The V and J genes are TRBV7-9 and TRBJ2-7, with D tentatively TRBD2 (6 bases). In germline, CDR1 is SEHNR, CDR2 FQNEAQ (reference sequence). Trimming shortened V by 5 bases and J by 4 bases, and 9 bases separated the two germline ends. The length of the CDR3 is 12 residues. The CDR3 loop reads CASSRGTYEQYF. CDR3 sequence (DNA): TGTGCCAGCAGCCGCGGGACTTACGAGCAGTACTTC.

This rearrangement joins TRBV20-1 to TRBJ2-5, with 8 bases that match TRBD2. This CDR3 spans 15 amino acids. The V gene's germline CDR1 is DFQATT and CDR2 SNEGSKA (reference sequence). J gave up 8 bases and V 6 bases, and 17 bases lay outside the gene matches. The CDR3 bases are TGCAGTGCACCACCCGGGGGGGGCAGTCGTAAAACCCAGTACTTC. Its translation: CSAPPGGGSRKTQYF.

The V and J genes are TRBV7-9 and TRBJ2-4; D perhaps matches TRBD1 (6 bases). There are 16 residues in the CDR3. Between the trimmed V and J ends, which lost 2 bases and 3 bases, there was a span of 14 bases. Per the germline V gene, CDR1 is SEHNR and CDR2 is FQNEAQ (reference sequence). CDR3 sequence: CASSLLQGQGKNIQYF. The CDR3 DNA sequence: TGTGCCAGCAGCTTACTCCAGGGACAAGGCAAAAACATTCAGTACTTC.

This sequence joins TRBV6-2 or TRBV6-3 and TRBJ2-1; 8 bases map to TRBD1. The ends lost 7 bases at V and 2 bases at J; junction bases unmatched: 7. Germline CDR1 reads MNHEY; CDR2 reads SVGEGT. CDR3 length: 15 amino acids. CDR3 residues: CASTRQGQTYNEQFF. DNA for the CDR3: TGTGCCAGCACCAGACAGGGGCAGACCTACAATGAGCAGTTCTTC.

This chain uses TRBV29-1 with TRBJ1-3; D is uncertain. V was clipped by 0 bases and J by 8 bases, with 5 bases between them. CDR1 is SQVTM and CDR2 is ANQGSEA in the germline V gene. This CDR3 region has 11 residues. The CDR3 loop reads CSVEEQDTIYF. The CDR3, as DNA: TGCAGCGTTGAAGAACAAGACACCATATATTTT.

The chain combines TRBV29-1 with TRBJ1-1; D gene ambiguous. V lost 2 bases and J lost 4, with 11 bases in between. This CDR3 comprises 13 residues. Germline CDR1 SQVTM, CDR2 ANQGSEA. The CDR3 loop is CSVELKRGTEAFF. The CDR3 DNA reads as TGCAGCGTTGAACTGAAACGAGGCACTGAAGCTTTCTTT.

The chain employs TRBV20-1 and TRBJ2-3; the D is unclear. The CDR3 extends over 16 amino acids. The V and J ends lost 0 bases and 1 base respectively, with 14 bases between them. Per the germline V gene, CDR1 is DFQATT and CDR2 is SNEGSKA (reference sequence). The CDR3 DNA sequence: TGCAGTGCTAGAGATTTTGGTGCTAGGGGCACAGATACGCAGTATTTT. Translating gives CSARDFGARGTDTQYF.

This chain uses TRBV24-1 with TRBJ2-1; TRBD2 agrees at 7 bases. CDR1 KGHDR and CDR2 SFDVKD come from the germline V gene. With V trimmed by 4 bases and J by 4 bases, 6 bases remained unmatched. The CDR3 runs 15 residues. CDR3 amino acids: CATSDPRLAYNEQFF. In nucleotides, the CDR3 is TGTGCCACCAGTGACCCTCGACTAGCATACAATGAGCAGTTCTTC.

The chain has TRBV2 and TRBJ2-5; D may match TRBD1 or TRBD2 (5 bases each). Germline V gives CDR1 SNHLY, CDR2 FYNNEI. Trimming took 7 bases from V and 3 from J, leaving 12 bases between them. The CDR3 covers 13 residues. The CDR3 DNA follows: TGTGCCAGCACTACGGGGCCAGAAGAGACCCAGTACTTC. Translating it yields CASTTGPEETQYF.

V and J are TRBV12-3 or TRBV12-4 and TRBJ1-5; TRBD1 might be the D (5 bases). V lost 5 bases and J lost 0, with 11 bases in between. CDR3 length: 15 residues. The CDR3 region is CASSPPRDSNQPQHF. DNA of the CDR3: TGTGCCAGCAGTCCTCCCAGGGATAGCAATCAGCCCCAGCATTTT.

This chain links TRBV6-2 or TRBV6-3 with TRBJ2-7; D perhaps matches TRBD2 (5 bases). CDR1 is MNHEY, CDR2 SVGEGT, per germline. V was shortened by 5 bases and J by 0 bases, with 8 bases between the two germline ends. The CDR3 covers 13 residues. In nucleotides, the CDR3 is TGTGCCAGCAGTCCGGGGAGCTCCTACGAGCAGTACTTC. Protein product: CASSPGSSYEQYF.

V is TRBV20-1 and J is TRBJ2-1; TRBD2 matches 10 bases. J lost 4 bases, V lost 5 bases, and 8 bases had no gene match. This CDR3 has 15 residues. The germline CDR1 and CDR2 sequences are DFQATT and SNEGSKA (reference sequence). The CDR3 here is CSAPRSGGGYNEQFF. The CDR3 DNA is TGCAGTGCTCCAAGGAGCGGGGGGGGTTACAATGAGCAGTTCTTC.

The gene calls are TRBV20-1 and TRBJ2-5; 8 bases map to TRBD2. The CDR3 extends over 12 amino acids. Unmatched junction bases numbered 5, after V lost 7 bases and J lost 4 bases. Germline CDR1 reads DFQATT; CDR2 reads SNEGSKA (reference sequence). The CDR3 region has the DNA TGCAGTGTTCGGGGGGGAGGAGAGACCCAGTACTTC. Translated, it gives CSVRGGGETQYF.